Following are 19 T cell receptor beta chains from one sample sequenced in a study of blood T cell repertoires in COVID-19. The repertoire was sequenced with immunoSEQ multiplex PCR; TCRdb's copy has only in-frame clones and lacks some. The table records 110,000 or so clones, 81% of them present only once. Sequencing used peripheral blood. Source of these receptors: a woman in her seventies with acute or convalescent COVID-19.

The chain's CDR3 is CASSPAGGLDEETQYF. In DNA, the CDR3 is TGTGCCAGCAGCCCGGCTGGAGGACTAGACGAAGAGACCCAGTACTTC. The chain joins TRBV21-1 to TRBJ2-5; TRBD2 was called by the table and not checked on the DNA. TRBV21-1 is a pseudogene locus. There are 16 residues in the CDR3.

J is TRBJ1-2 and V is TRBV27; perhaps TRBD1 as D (5 bases). V lost 3 bases to trimming and J lost 4 bases, with 9 bases between them. This CDR3 is built from 13 residues. From germline, CDR1 is MNHEY and CDR2 SMNVEV (reference sequence). DNA of the CDR3: TGTGCCAGCAGTTTTTGGGGGGGCTATGGCTACACCTTC. Its protein product is CASSFWGGYGYTF.

The chain joins TRBV28 to TRBJ1-3; TRBD1 matches at 7 bases. Germline lookup yields CDR1 MDHEN and CDR2 SYDVKM. The CDR3 is 15 residues long. Trimming at V came to 0 bases and at J to 2 bases, leaving 1 base not matched to a gene. In DNA form, the CDR3 reads TGTGCCAGCAGTTTATGGCAGGGGGCTGGAAACACCATATATTTT. This sequence encodes CASSLWQGAGNTIYF.

J is TRBJ1-1 and V is TRBV9; 7 bases are shared with TRBD1. Germline CDR1 is SGDLS and CDR2 is YYNGEE. The CDR3 extends over 19 amino acids. Trimming cost V 1 base and J 4 bases; bases outside gene matches: 19. CDR3 sequence (DNA): TGTGCCAGCAGCGTATCTATTGGAGGACAGGACCCGAGATTCACTGAAGCTTTCTTT. This gives the protein CASSVSIGGQDPRFTEAFF.

The chain is built from TRBV10-3 and TRBJ2-2, with a tentative D call TRBD1 (5 bases). This CDR3 spans 14 amino acids. Looked up from germline, CDR1 is ENHRY and CDR2 is SYGVKD. V gave up 7 bases and J gave up 3 bases, with 12 bases separating them. The DNA of the CDR3 is TGTGCCATCATGGAAGGGGTTGACACCGGGGAGCTGTTTTTT. Translated, it gives CAIMEGVDTGELFF.

The CDR3: CASTPSTSGRVDEQFF. Here the CDR3 DNA reads TGTGCCAGCACTCCCTCGACTAGCGGGAGGGTCGATGAGCAGTTCTTC. The rearrangement links TRBV7-9 to TRBJ2-1; 14 bases are shared with TRBD2. V lost 7 bases to trimming and J lost 8 bases; unmatched junction nucleotides: 10. There are 16 residues in the CDR3. The germline gives CDR1 SEHNR, CDR2 FQNEAQ (reference sequence).

This rearrangement joins TRBV4-3 to TRBJ2-6, with 8 positions matching TRBD1. The germline CDR1 and CDR2 sequences are LGHNA and YSLEER. The CDR3 consists of 17 residues. The J segment lost 1 base and the V segment lost 3 bases, leaving 5 bases of the junction unmatched. CDR3 coding DNA: TGCGCCAGCAGCCAGGGGACAGGAAAATCTGGGGCCAACGTCCTGACTTTC. It encodes CASSQGTGKSGANVLTF.

The chain is built from TRBV28 and TRBJ1-2; possibly TRBD1 for D (6 bases). The germline V and J ends were trimmed by 6 bases and 7 bases, with 21 bases remaining between them. The CDR3 runs 15 residues. Per the germline V gene, CDR1 is MDHEN and CDR2 is SYDVKM. CDR3 protein: CASSPQTGPLRGYTF. In DNA form, the CDR3 reads TGTGCCAGCAGCCCCCAGACAGGTCCGCTTCGTGGCTACACCTTC.

The chain carries TRBV27 and TRBJ2-1; D uncertain. With 5 bases removed from V and 0 bases from J, the gap between germline ends came to 5 bases. This CDR3 has 13 residues. Germline loops: CDR1 MNHEY, CDR2 SMNVEV (reference sequence). CDR3 amino acids: CASSPVSYNEQFF. The CDR3 bases are TGTGCCAGCAGTCCCGTCTCCTACAATGAGCAGTTCTTC.

V gene TRBV5-1 combines with J gene TRBJ2-1; no reliable D call. The CDR3 sequence is 15 residues long. Germline V lookup: CDR1 SGHRS, CDR2 YFSETQ. V gave up 4 bases and J gave up 1 base, with 12 bases separating them. CDR3 loop: CASSRSVQSYNEQFF. The CDR3, as DNA: TGCGCCAGCAGCCGCTCCGTGCAGTCCTACAATGAGCAGTTCTTC.

This sequence joins TRBV3-1 (or the pseudogene TRBV3-2) and TRBJ1-2, with 9 bases aligning to TRBD1. J lost 5 bases, V lost 5 bases, and 9 bases had no gene match. CDR1 and CDR2 (germline): LGHDT, YNNKEL (reference sequence). The CDR3 is made up of 15 amino acids. This chain's CDR3 is CASSAASGTGYGYTF. As DNA, the CDR3 is TGTGCCAGCAGCGCCGCCTCGGGGACAGGGTATGGCTACACCTTC.

This chain joins TRBV5-1 and TRBJ2-5; TRBD2 matches 7 bases. The CDR3 has 14 amino acids. The V gene's germline CDR1 is SGHRS and CDR2 YFSETQ. V trimming: 1 base; J trimming: 5 bases; junction bases outside the gene matches: 5. The CDR3 reads CASSLLAAYETQYF. CDR3 nucleotide sequence: TGCGCCAGCAGCTTGCTAGCGGCGTATGAGACCCAGTACTTC.

This rearrangement joins TRBV7-6 to TRBJ2-1; TRBD1 might be the D (7 bases). Trimming removed 1 base from V and 3 bases from J, with 16 bases in between. The CDR3 sequence is 17 residues long. Germline assignment: CDR1 SGHVS and CDR2 FNYEAQ. The CDR3 DNA reads TGTGCCAGCAGCTTAGAGGCGGGGCAGGGGGTCTACAATGAGCAGTTCTTC. Protein sequence: CASSLEAGQGVYNEQFF.

This chain uses TRBV11-2 with TRBJ2-5; 16 nucleotides line up with TRBD2. The germline gives CDR1 SGHAT, CDR2 FQNNGV. Trimming at V came to 0 bases and at J to 5 bases, leaving 9 bases not matched to a gene. The CDR3 is 19 residues long. CDR3 sequence reads: CASSLDQGTSGRARETQYF. The CDR3 DNA reads as TGTGCCAGCAGCTTAGATCAAGGGACTAGCGGGAGGGCCCGGGAGACCCAGTACTTC.

The genes are TRBV5-1 and TRBJ2-2; 10 nucleotides match TRBD1. Germline V gene sequence: CDR1 SGHRS, CDR2 YFSETQ. This CDR3 spans 16 amino acids. With V trimmed by 4 bases and J by 7 bases, 10 bases remained unmatched. CDR3 in amino acids: CASSISGTGEFGELFF. CDR3 nucleotide sequence: TGCGCCAGCAGCATCTCCGGGACAGGGGAATTCGGGGAGCTGTTTTTT.

The CDR3 DNA reads as TGCGCCAGCAGCCACCCGGAGATGGCAGATACGCAGTATTTT. It translates to CASSHPEMADTQYF. The V gene is TRBV4-1, the J gene TRBJ2-3, with D unresolved. Trimming pared 3 bases from V and 4 bases from J, leaving 11 bases between. Germline V gene data show CDR1 as MGHRA and CDR2 as YSYEKL. This CDR3 spans 14 amino acids.

The chain carries TRBV4-3 and TRBJ2-2; 9 positions agree with TRBD1. The CDR3 sequence is 16 residues long. J gave up 3 bases and V 4 bases, and 6 bases lay outside the gene matches. The germline V gene has CDR1 LGHNA and CDR2 YSLEER. CDR3 DNA: TGCGCCAGCAGCCCGGAACAGGGGGCTTACACCGGGGAGCTGTTTTTT. It specifies CASSPEQGAYTGELFF.

The gene calls are TRBV4-1 and TRBJ2-4; perhaps TRBD1 as D (6 bases). Per the germline V gene, CDR1 is MGHRA and CDR2 is YSYEKL. The CDR3 spans 16 residues. V lost 3 bases, J lost 0 bases, and 12 bases lay in between. The CDR3 coding sequence is TGCGCCAGCAGCCATCAGGGGACCCAAGCCAAAAACATTCAGTACTTC. Translating gives CASSHQGTQAKNIQYF.

The chain combines TRBV30 with TRBJ2-1; 8 bases agree with TRBD1. The CDR3 runs 15 residues. The germline V gene has CDR1 GTSNPN and CDR2 SVGIG (reference sequence). V was clipped by 2 bases and J by 8 bases; unmatched bases: 11. The DNA for the CDR3 is TGTGCCTGGAGTAGAAGGACAGGGCGATTCGATGAGCAGTTCTTC. Residues: CAWSRRTGRFDEQFF.